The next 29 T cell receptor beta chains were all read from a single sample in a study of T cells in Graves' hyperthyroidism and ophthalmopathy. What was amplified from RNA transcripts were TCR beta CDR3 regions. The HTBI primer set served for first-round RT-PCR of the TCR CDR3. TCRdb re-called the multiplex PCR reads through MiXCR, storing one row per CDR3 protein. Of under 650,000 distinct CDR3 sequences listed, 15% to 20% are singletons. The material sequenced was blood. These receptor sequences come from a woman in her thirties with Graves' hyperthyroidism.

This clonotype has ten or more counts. Here the CDR3 reads CASSPNSGDTQYF. The CDR3 DNA reads as TGTGCCAGCAGCCCGAATAGCGGAGATACGCAGTATTTT. This chain connects TRBV7-2 to TRBJ2-3; possibly TRBD2 for D (6 bases). CDR1 and CDR2 (germline): SGHTA, FQGNSA. This CDR3 is 13 amino acids long. Trimming stripped 5 bases from V and 5 bases from J, with 11 bases between.

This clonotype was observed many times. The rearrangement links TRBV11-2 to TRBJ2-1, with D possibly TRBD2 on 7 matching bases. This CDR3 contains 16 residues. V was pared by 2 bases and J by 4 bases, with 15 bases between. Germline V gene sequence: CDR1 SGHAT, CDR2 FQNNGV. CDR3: CASSLRPGGAYNEQFF. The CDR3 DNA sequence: TGTGCCAGCAGCTTAAGGCCGGGGGGCGCGTACAATGAGCAGTTCTTC. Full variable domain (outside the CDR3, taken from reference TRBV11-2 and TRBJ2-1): EAGVAQSPRYKIIEKRQSVAFWCNPISGHATLYWYQQILGQGPKLLIQFQNNGVVDDSQLPKDRFSAERLKGVDSTLKIQPAKLEDSAVYLCASSLRPGGAYNEQFFGPGTRLTVL.

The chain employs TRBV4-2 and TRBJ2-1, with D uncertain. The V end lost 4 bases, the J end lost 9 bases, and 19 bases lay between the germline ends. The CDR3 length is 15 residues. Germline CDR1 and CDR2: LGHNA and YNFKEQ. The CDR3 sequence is CASSPSWSALGEQFF. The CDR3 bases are TGTGCCAGCAGCCCTTCTTGGTCAGCATTGGGTGAGCAGTTCTTC.

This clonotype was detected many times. CDR3 in DNA: TGTGCCAGCAGGTCAGACCGACTCTATGGCTACACCTTC. Residues: CASRSDRLYGYTF. The rearrangement joins TRBV7-9 to TRBJ1-2; D unresolved. In germline, CDR1 is SEHNR, CDR2 FQNEAQ (reference sequence). The ends were cut back, 6 bases at V and 4 bases at J, with 12 bases in the middle. This CDR3 contains 13 residues. Variable domain in full (rest from reference TRBV7-9 and TRBJ1-2): DTGVSQNPRHKITKRGQNVTFRCDPISEHNRLYWYRQTLGQGPEFLTYFQNEAQLEKSRLLSDRFSAERPKGSFSTLEIQRTEQGDSAMYLCASRSDRLYGYTFGSGTRLTVV.

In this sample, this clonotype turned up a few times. The CDR3 spells CASSRGGIDTEAFF. The DNA of the CDR3 is TGTGCCAGCAGCCGAGGCGGGATCGACACTGAAGCTTTCTTT. V usage is TRBV13 and J usage is TRBJ1-1; D remains ambiguous. Germline assignment: CDR1 PRHDT and CDR2 FYEKMQ (reference sequence). V was shortened by 5 bases and J by 3 bases, with 13 bases between the two germline ends. This CDR3 is built from 14 residues.

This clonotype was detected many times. DNA for the CDR3: TGTGCCAGCAGTTTGGGGGGGACGGGTCAGCCCCAGCATTTT. Encoded protein: CASSLGGTGQPQHF. The chain joins TRBV12-3 or TRBV12-4 to TRBJ1-5, with a possible D match to TRBD1 (5 bases). Deletions cut 3 bases from V and 6 bases from J, with 12 bases between. This CDR3 spans 14 amino acids.

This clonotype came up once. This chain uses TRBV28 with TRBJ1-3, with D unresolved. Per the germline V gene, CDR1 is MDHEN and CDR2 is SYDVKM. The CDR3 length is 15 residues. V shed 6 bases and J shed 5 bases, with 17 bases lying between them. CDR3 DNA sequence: TGTGCCAGCAGCCCGCCGGGTGGCCCACGAAACACCATATATTTT. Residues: CASSPPGGPRNTIYF.

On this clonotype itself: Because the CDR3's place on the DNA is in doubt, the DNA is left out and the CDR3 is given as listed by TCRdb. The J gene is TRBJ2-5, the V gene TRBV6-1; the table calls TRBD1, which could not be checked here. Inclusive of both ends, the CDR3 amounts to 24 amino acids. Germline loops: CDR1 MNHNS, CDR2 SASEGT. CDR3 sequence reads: CASNNQTSMYLCASTGGREETQYF.

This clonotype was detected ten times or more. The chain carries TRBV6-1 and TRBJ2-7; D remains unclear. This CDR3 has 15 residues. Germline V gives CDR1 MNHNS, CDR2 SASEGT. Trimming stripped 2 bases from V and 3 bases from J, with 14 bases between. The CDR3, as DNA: TGTGCCAGCAGTGAACCCAGGCATCGAGGCTACGAGCAGTACTTC. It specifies CASSEPRHRGYEQYF.

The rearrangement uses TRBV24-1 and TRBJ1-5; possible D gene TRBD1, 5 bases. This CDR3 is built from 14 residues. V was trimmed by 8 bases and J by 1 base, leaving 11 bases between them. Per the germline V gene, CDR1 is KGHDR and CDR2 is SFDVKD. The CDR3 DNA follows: TGTGCCACCAAAGGGGAGGGAAGCAATCAGCCCCAGCATTTT. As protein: CATKGEGSNQPQHF.

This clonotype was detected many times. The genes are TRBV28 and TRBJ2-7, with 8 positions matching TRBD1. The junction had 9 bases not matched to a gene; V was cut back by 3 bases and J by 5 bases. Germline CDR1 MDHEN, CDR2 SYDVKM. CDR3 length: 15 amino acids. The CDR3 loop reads CASSFTRTGNNEQYF. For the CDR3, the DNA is TGTGCCAGCAGTTTTACCCGGACAGGGAACAACGAGCAGTACTTC.

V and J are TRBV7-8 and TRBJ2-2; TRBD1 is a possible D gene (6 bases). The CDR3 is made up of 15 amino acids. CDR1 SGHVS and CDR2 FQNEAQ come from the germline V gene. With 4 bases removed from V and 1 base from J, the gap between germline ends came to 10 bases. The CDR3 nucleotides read TGTGCCAGCAGCTCGACAGGACAGAACACCGGGGAGCTGTTTTTT. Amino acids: CASSSTGQNTGELFF.

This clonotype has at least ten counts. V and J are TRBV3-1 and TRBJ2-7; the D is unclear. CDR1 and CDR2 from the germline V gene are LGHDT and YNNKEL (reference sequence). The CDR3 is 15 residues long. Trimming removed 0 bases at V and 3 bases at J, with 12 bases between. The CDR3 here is CASSQDRTTDYEQYF. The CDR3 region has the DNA TGTGCCAGCAGCCAAGATCGAACTACAGACTACGAGCAGTACTTC.

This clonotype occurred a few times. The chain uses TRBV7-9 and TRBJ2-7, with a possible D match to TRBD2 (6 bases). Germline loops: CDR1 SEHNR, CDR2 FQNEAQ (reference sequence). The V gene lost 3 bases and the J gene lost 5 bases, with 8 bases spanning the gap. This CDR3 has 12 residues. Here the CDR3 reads CASSFTSNEQYF. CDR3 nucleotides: TGTGCCAGCAGCTTTACTAGCAACGAGCAGTACTTC.

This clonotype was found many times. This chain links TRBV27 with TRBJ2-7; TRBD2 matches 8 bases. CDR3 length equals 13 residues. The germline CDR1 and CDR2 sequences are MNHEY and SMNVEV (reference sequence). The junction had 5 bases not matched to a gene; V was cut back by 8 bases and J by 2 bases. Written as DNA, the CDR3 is TGTGCCAGCGCGGGGGGCAGGACCTACGAGCAGTACTTC. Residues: CASAGGRTYEQYF.

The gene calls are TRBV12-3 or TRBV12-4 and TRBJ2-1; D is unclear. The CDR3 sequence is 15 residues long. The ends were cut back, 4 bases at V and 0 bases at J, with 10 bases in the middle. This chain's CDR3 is CASSSLRASYNEQFF. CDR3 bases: TGTGCCAGCAGTTCATTACGGGCCTCCTACAATGAGCAGTTCTTC.

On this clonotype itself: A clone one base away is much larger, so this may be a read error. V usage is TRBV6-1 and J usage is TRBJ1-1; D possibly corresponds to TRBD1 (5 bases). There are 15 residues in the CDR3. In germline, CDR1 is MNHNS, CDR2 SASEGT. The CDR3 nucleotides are TGTGCCAGCCACCGACGTTTGGGGCTGAACGCTGAAGCTTTCTTT. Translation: CASHRRLGLNAEAFF.

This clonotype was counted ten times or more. CDR3 in DNA: TGTGCCAGCAGCTTCGTCGGGGGGGCTTATTCACCCCTCCACTTT. It codes for CASSFVGGAYSPLHF. The chain carries TRBV11-2 and TRBJ1-6; weak D call: TRBD1 (6 bases). This CDR3 comprises 15 residues. Germline CDR1 is SGHAT and CDR2 is FQNNGV. V shed 3 bases and J shed 8 bases, with 14 bases lying between them.

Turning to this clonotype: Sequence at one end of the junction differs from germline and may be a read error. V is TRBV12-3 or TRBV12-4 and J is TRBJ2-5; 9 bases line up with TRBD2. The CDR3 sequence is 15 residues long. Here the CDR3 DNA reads TGTGCCAGCAGTATAGCGGGAGTAAACGCAGAGACCCAGTACTTC. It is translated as CASSIAGVNAETQYF.

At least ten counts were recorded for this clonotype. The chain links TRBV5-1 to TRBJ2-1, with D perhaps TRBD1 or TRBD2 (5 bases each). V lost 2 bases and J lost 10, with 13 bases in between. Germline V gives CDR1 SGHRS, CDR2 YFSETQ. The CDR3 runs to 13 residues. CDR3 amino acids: CASSFAPGTEQFF. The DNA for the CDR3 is TGCGCCAGCAGCTTTGCCCCGGGGACGGAGCAGTTCTTC.

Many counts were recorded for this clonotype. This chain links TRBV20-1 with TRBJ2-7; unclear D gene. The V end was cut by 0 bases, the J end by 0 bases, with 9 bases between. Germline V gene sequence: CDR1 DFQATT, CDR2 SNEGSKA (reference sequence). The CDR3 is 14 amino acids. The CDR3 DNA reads TGCAGTGCTAGAGATAATGGCGACTCCTACGAGCAGTACTTC. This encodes CSARDNGDSYEQYF.

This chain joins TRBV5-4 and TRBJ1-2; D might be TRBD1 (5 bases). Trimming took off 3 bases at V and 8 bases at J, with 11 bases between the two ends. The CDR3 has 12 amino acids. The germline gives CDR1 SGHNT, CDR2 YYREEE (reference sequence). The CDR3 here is CASSYPTEGYTF. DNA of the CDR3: TGTGCCAGCAGCTACCCGACAGAAGGCTACACCTTC.

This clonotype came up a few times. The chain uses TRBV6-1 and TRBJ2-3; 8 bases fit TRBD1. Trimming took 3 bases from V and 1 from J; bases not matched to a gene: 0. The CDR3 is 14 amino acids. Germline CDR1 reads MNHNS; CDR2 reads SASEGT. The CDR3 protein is CASSETGGTDTQYF. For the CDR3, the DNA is TGTGCCAGCAGTGAGACAGGGGGCACAGATACGCAGTATTTT.

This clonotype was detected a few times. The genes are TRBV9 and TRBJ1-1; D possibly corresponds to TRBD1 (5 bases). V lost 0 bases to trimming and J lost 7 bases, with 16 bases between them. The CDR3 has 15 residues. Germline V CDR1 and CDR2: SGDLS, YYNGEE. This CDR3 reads CASSVVGREGDEAFF. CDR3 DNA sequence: TGTGCCAGCAGCGTAGTGGGCAGGGAAGGTGATGAAGCTTTCTTT.

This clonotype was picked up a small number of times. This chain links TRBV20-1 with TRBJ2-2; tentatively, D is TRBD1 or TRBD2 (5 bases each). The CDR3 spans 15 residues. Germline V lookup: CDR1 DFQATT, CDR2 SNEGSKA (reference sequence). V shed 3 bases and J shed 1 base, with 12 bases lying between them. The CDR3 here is CSARVAGRNTGELFF. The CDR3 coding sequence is TGCAGTGCTAGGGTGGCAGGGAGGAACACCGGGGAGCTGTTTTTT.

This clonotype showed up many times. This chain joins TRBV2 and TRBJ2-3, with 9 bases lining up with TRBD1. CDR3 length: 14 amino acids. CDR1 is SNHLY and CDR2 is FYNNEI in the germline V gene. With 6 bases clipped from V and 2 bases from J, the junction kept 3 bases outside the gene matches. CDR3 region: CASRDRGSTDTQYF. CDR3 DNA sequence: TGTGCCAGCAGGGACAGGGGTTCCACAGATACGCAGTATTTT.

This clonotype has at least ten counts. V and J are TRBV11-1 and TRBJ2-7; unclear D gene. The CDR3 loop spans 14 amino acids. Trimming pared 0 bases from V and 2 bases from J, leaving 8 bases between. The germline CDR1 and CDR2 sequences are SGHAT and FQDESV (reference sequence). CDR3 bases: TGTGCCAGCAGCTTAGCGCACAGTACCTACGAGCAGTACTTC. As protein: CASSLAHSTYEQYF.

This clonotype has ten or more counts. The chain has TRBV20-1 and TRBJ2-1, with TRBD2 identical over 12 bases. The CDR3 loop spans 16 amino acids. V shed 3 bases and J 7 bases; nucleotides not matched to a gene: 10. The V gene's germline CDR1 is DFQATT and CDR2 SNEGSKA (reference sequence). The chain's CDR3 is CSASPSLAGGTNEQFF. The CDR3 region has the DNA TGCAGTGCTAGCCCCTCACTAGCGGGAGGTACGAATGAGCAGTTCTTC.

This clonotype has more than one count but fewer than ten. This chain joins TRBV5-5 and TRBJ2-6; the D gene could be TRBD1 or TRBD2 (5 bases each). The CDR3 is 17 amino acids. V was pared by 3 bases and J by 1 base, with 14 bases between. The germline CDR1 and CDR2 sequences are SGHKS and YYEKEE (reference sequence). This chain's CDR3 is CASSSGPGYSGANVLTF. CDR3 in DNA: TGTGCCAGCAGCTCGGGACCAGGGTATTCTGGGGCCAACGTCCTGACTTTC.